The 32 T cell receptor beta chains reported below all come from one sample, sequenced in a study of beta chain features in type 1 diabetes. Of the isolated RNA, all was reverse transcribed, and so the sequenced material was expressed TCRB transcripts. Assay: immunoSEQ multiplex PCR; the TCRdb copy retains only in-frame clones and omits some. The repertoire holds 400,000 to 550,000 clones, with around 10% as singletons. Sample: naive CD4+ T cells from blood. Every receptor here comes from a young woman in good health.

The chain joins TRBV7-9 to TRBJ1-6, with D tentatively TRBD1 (5 bases). Trimming cost V 3 bases and J 7 bases, with 10 bases left between them. There are 14 residues in the CDR3. The germline gives CDR1 SEHNR, CDR2 FQNEAQ (reference sequence). The CDR3 protein is CASSFAGGNSPLHF. The CDR3 DNA sequence: TGTGCCAGCAGCTTTGCGGGGGGGAATTCACCCCTCCACTTT.

This clone was picked up a small number of times. The V gene is TRBV7-9, the J gene TRBJ1-3; no firm D call. The V end lost 2 bases, the J end lost 1 base, and 6 bases lay between the germline ends. The germline gives CDR1 SEHNR, CDR2 FQNEAQ (reference sequence). CDR3 length: 14 residues. CDR3 loop: CASSLSLSGNTIYF. DNA for the CDR3: TGTGCCAGCAGCTTATCGCTATCTGGAAACACCATATATTTT.

The rearrangement uses TRBV5-1 and TRBJ1-6; no definite D call. From germline, CDR1 is SGHRS and CDR2 YFSETQ. The CDR3 is 13 amino acids. V was shortened by 0 bases and J by 9 bases, with 7 bases between the two germline ends. The CDR3, as DNA: TGCGCCAGCAGCTTGGATCGGGCTTCACCCCTCCACTTT. Its protein is CASSLDRASPLHF.

The chain is built from TRBV4-2 and TRBJ2-5; weak D call: TRBD2 (6 bases). Germline lookup yields CDR1 LGHNA and CDR2 YNFKEQ. Trimming shortened V by 4 bases and J by 5 bases, and 17 bases separated the two germline ends. The CDR3 covers 15 residues. The chain's CDR3 is CASSLAEGYGETQYF. The CDR3 DNA is TGTGCCAGCAGCCTAGCGGAGGGATACGGGGAGACCCAGTACTTC.

This clone was seen more than once but under ten times. The chain recombines TRBV2 with TRBJ2-7; TRBD2 might be the D (6 bases). This CDR3 comprises 15 residues. V lost 4 bases and J lost 3, with 16 bases in between. CDR1 SNHLY and CDR2 FYNNEI come from the germline V gene. The CDR3 DNA sequence: TGTGCCAGCAGTGTTCCGGCGGGAACCCGCTACGAGCAGTACGTC. Protein: CASSVPAGTRYEQYV.

The sample holds a few counts of this clone. The chain combines TRBV28 with TRBJ2-5; D possibly corresponds to TRBD2 (6 bases). Trimming removed 1 base at V and 5 bases at J, with 14 bases between. The CDR3 extends over 15 amino acids. Germline V lookup: CDR1 MDHEN, CDR2 SYDVKM. CDR3 coding DNA: TGTGCCAGCAGTTTATCGGCCAGGGAGGTTGAGACCCAGTACTTC. This codes for CASSLSAREVETQYF.

V usage is TRBV7-9 and J usage is TRBJ1-6, with TRBD1 matching over 7 bases. CDR3 length equals 16 residues. J gave up 5 bases and V 5 bases, and 9 bases lay outside the gene matches. Germline CDR1 reads SEHNR; CDR2 reads FQNEAQ (reference sequence). The CDR3 here is CASSISEGANNSPLHF. CDR3 nucleotides: TGTGCCAGCAGCATCAGCGAGGGGGCCAATAATTCACCCCTCCACTTT.

V is TRBV7-3 and J is TRBJ2-7; 9 positions agree with TRBD2. The CDR3 is made up of 16 amino acids. Germline loops: CDR1 SGHTA, CDR2 FQGTGA. V shed 5 bases and J 2 bases; nucleotides not matched to a gene: 10. The CDR3 coding sequence is TGTGCCAGCAGCCCAAGTAGCGGGAGTGTCCCCTACGAGCAGTACTTC. This encodes CASSPSSGSVPYEQYF.

This clone occurred a few times. V gene TRBV13 combines with J gene TRBJ2-5; D gene uncertain. Germline values: CDR1 PRHDT, CDR2 FYEKMQ (reference sequence). V lost 5 bases and J lost 2, with 12 bases in between. The CDR3 has 14 amino acids. This CDR3 is CASSALAGQETQYF. Written as DNA, the CDR3 is TGTGCCAGCAGCGCGCTGGCCGGTCAAGAGACCCAGTACTTC.

In its sample, this clone was seen a few times. The chain joins TRBV4-2 to TRBJ2-1, with 9 bases identical to TRBD2. The CDR3 contains 17 residues. CDR1 and CDR2 (germline): LGHNA, YNFKEQ. V dropped 1 base and J dropped 0; count of bases not matched to a gene: 4. CDR3 protein: CASSQVAGDPSYNEQFF. In nucleotides, the CDR3 is TGTGCCAGCAGCCAAGTAGCGGGGGACCCCTCCTACAATGAGCAGTTCTTC.

This rearrangement joins TRBV5-4 to TRBJ2-5; no clear D. V dropped 2 bases and J dropped 9 bases, with 17 bases sitting between them. The CDR3 runs 14 residues. Looked up from germline, CDR1 is SGHNT and CDR2 is YYREEE (reference sequence). CDR3 amino acids: CASSFGSNVLSQYF. The CDR3 DNA reads as TGTGCCAGCAGCTTCGGGTCCAACGTCCTATCCCAGTACTTC.

This clone showed up many times. The gene calls are TRBV7-3 and TRBJ2-3; TRBD2 agrees at 8 bases. V shed 5 bases, J shed 3 bases, and the junction held 4 bases outside the gene matches. Per germline, CDR1 SGHTA and CDR2 FQGTGA. This CDR3 region has 14 residues. The CDR3 DNA sequence: TGTGCCAGCAGCCAAGCGGGAGTGACAGATACGCAGTATTTT. This codes for CASSQAGVTDTQYF.

The chain uses TRBV28 and TRBJ2-3; a possible D gene is TRBD1 (5 bases). CDR1 is MDHEN, CDR2 SYDVKM, per germline. The CDR3 is 17 residues long. The V end was cut by 4 bases, the J end by 6 bases, with 23 bases between. The CDR3 loop is CASSSYDSQGPQDTQYF. The CDR3 DNA is TGTGCCAGCAGTTCCTACGACTCCCAGGGCCCACAGGATACGCAGTATTTT.

The chain combines TRBV18 with TRBJ2-3; 7 bases agree with TRBD1. The CDR3 sequence is 15 residues long. V shed 4 bases, J shed 2 bases, and the junction held 6 bases outside the gene matches. Germline V lookup: CDR1 KGHSH, CDR2 LQKENI. This CDR3 reads CASSLTGTDTDTQYF. The CDR3 DNA sequence: TGTGCCAGCTCACTAACCGGGACAGACACAGATACGCAGTATTTT. The entire variable domain, with the rest obtained from reference TRBV18 and TRBJ2-3, is as follows: NAGVMQNPRHLVRRRGQEARLRCSPMKGHSHVYWYRQLPEEGLKFMVYLQKENIIDESGMPKERFSAEFPKEGPSILRIQQVVRGDSAAYFCASSLTGTDTDTQYFGPGTRLTVL.

In this sample, this clone turned up a few times. The V call is TRBV5-1, the J call TRBJ2-3; 8 nucleotides match TRBD1. The CDR3 loop spans 15 amino acids. V lost 4 bases to trimming and J lost 4 bases; unmatched junction nucleotides: 8. In germline, CDR1 is SGHRS, CDR2 YFSETQ. The DNA of the CDR3 is TGCGCCAGCAGCCTCCGGGACAGGAATTCAGATACGCAGTATTTT. Protein sequence: CASSLRDRNSDTQYF. The whole variable domain, filled in from reference TRBV5-1 and TRBJ2-3, reads KAGVTQTPRYLIKTRGQQVTLSCSPISGHRSVSWYQQTPGQGLQFLFEYFSETQRNKGNFPGRFSGRQFSNSRSEMNVSTLELGDSALYLCASSLRDRNSDTQYFGPGTRLTVL.

The chain links TRBV4-3 to TRBJ2-1; a weak D match, TRBD2 (5 bases). The ends were cut back, 4 bases at V and 4 bases at J, with 14 bases in the middle. The CDR3 contains 15 residues. CDR1 LGHNA and CDR2 YSLEER come from the germline V gene. CDR3 sequence reads: CASSPSEGGYNEQFF. CDR3 coding DNA: TGCGCCAGCAGCCCCTCCGAGGGCGGATACAATGAGCAGTTCTTC.

This clone was recorded once. The J gene is TRBJ2-7, the V gene TRBV2; D could derive from TRBD1 or TRBD2 (5 bases each). In germline, CDR1 is SNHLY, CDR2 FYNNEI. V was shortened by 7 bases and J by 4 bases, with 17 bases between the two germline ends. The CDR3 loop spans 14 amino acids. The CDR3 loop reads CASTRDASLYEQYF. CDR3 bases: TGTGCCAGCACCCGGGACGCGTCCTTATACGAGCAGTACTTC.

This clone was counted a few times. The V and J genes are TRBV15 and TRBJ2-3; D might be TRBD1 (5 bases). The CDR3 spans 16 residues. V dropped 0 bases and J dropped 3 bases, with 13 bases sitting between them. Germline assignment: CDR1 LNHNV and CDR2 YYDKDF (reference sequence). The DNA for the CDR3 is TGTGCCACCAGCAGAGAGCTTTTCAAGGGGACAGATACGCAGTATTTT. It codes for CATSRELFKGTDTQYF.

The chain couples TRBV2 to TRBJ1-4; possibly TRBD1 for D (6 bases). The CDR3 totals 14 residues. Germline V lookup: CDR1 SNHLY, CDR2 FYNNEI. V was clipped by 6 bases and J by 7 bases, with 15 bases between them. The CDR3 region has the DNA TGTGCCAGCAGACAGGGTCCGTTCCGTGAAAAACTGTTTTTT. Encoded protein: CASRQGPFREKLFF.

This chain connects TRBV29-1 to TRBJ2-6, with a tentative D call TRBD1 (5 bases). Germline CDR1 and CDR2: SQVTM and ANQGSEA. Trimming pared 4 bases from V and 4 bases from J, leaving 11 bases between. The CDR3 loop spans 14 amino acids. The CDR3 sequence: CSVARQSGANVLTF. CDR3 DNA sequence: TGCAGCGTTGCCCGACAGTCGGGGGCCAACGTCCTGACTTTC.

V is TRBV7-2 and J is TRBJ1-6; D is possibly TRBD1 (6 bases). Germline lookup yields CDR1 SGHTA and CDR2 FQGNSA. The CDR3 is 13 amino acids. V was clipped by 3 bases and J by 11 bases, with 11 bases between them. CDR3 nucleotides: TGTGCCAGCAGCTTGACAGGAGGGACACCCCTCCACTTT. This gives the protein CASSLTGGTPLHF.

This clone was detected a few times. Other DNA sequences within the sample encode an identical CDR3. The V call is TRBV5-1, the J call TRBJ2-5; D might be TRBD2 (6 bases). V gave up 5 bases and J gave up 5 bases, with 7 bases separating them. This CDR3 spans 11 amino acids. The germline V gene has CDR1 SGHRS and CDR2 YFSETQ. The DNA of the CDR3 is TGCGCCAGCAGGGAGGGGGAGACCCAGTACTTC. Its translation: CASREGETQYF. Combining the CDR3 with reference TRBV5-1 and TRBJ2-5 gives the whole variable domain KAGVTQTPRYLIKTRGQQVTLSCSPISGHRSVSWYQQTPGQGLQFLFEYFSETQRNKGNFPGRFSGRQFSNSRSEMNVSTLELGDSALYLCASREGETQYFGPGTRLLVL.

The V gene is TRBV6-5, the J gene TRBJ2-2; TRBD2 matches at 7 bases. The CDR3 runs to 14 residues. CDR1 and CDR2 (germline): MNHEY, SVGAGI. The J segment lost 4 bases and the V segment lost 6 bases, leaving 5 bases of the junction unmatched. The CDR3: CASSRAGSTGELFF. Written as DNA, the CDR3 is TGTGCCAGCAGCCGAGCGGGGAGCACCGGGGAGCTGTTTTTT.

This clone was detected only a few times. The V gene is TRBV6-6, the J gene TRBJ2-1, with TRBD2 matching over 10 bases. The ends lost 4 bases at V and 3 bases at J; junction bases unmatched: 3. The CDR3 contains 15 residues. In germline, CDR1 is MNHNY, CDR2 SVGAGI (reference sequence). The CDR3 spells CASSLAGGIYNEQFF. The CDR3 DNA reads as TGTGCCAGCAGTTTAGCGGGAGGAATCTACAATGAGCAGTTCTTC.

The sample holds a few counts of this clone. The chain employs TRBV9 and TRBJ2-1; D is unclear. The CDR3 has 15 amino acids. V shed 3 bases and J shed 4 bases, with 14 bases lying between them. Germline CDR1 is SGDLS and CDR2 is YYNGEE. Here the CDR3 DNA reads TGTGCCAGCAGCGCCCGCCCCACTGGATACAATGAGCAGTTCTTC. This gives the protein CASSARPTGYNEQFF.

The chain couples TRBV6-5 to TRBJ2-7; 7 bases fit TRBD1. Trimming at V came to 6 bases and at J to 4 bases, leaving 3 bases not matched to a gene. The CDR3 consists of 12 residues. The germline gives CDR1 MNHEY, CDR2 SVGAGI. CDR3 amino acids: CASSATGYEQYV. Here the CDR3 DNA reads TGTGCCAGCAGCGCGACAGGGTACGAGCAGTACGTC.

This clone was seen a few times. J is TRBJ1-1 and V is TRBV29-1; D perhaps matches TRBD1 (5 bases). From germline, CDR1 is SQVTM and CDR2 ANQGSEA. The CDR3 loop spans 12 amino acids. Trimming shortened V by 7 bases and J by 4 bases, and 13 bases separated the two germline ends. CDR3 coding DNA: TGCAGCGCTAGAGACAGAGTCACTGAAGCTTTCTTT. Its translation: CSARDRVTEAFF.

This clone was found many times. Other DNA variants within this sample encode the same CDR3. This chain links TRBV30 with TRBJ2-6, with D uncertain. This CDR3 contains 11 residues. V was shortened by 5 bases and J by 3 bases, with 2 bases between the two germline ends. Germline assignment: CDR1 GTSNPN and CDR2 SVGIG (reference sequence). The CDR3 is CAWGGANVLTF. CDR3 DNA: TGTGCCTGGGGTGGGGCCAACGTCCTGACTTTC.

This clone was seen a handful of times. The chain is built from TRBV7-2 and TRBJ2-3; D gene ambiguous. The V gene lost 3 bases and the J gene lost 6 bases, with 4 bases spanning the gap. The germline gives CDR1 SGHTA, CDR2 FQGNSA. The length of the CDR3 is 11 residues. CDR3 protein: CASSFYDTQYF. CDR3 nucleotide sequence: TGTGCCAGCAGCTTCTACGATACGCAGTATTTT. Full variable domain (missing parts from reference TRBV7-2 and TRBJ2-3): GAGVSQSPSNKVTEKGKDVELRCDPISGHTALYWYRQSLGQGLEFLIYFQGNSAPDKSGLPSDRFSAERTGGSVSTLTIQRTQQEDSAVYLCASSFYDTQYFGPGTRLTVL.

Only a few counts were recorded for this clone. This chain links TRBV10-2 with TRBJ2-3; 9 nucleotides match TRBD2. This CDR3 has 14 residues. Germline-derived CDR1 and CDR2 are WSHSY and SAAADI. V gave up 8 bases and J gave up 5 bases; unmatched junction bases: 8. The CDR3, as DNA: TGCGCCAGCGGCTTAGCGGGAGTGGGAGATACGCAGTATTTT. This codes for CASGLAGVGDTQYF.

Notes on this clone: The sample has other DNA sequences that encode this CDR3 too. The chain uses TRBV9 and TRBJ2-3; D gene uncertain. Trimming removed 1 base at V and 5 bases at J, with 5 bases between. CDR1 is SGDLS and CDR2 is YYNGEE in the germline V gene. CDR3 length: 12 amino acids. CDR3 sequence reads: CASSVTLDTQYF. The CDR3 DNA reads as TGTGCCAGCAGCGTAACACTAGATACGCAGTATTTT. The full variable domain, rest sourced from reference TRBV9 and TRBJ2-3, is DSGVTQTPKHLITATGQRVTLRCSPRSGDLSVYWYQQSLDQGLQFLIQYYNGEERAKGNILERFSAQQFPDLHSELNLSSLELGDSALYFCASSVTLDTQYFGPGTRLTVL.

This chain connects TRBV7-9 to TRBJ2-3; no firm D call. CDR3 length: 12 residues. V lost 5 bases, J lost 10 bases, and 13 bases lay in between. Germline V gene lookup returns CDR1 SEHNR and CDR2 FQNEAQ (reference sequence). In DNA form, the CDR3 reads TGTGCCAGCAGCCCGTGGGAAAAGGCGCAGTATTTT. This translates into CASSPWEKAQYF.